The T cell receptor (beta chain) described here comes from a study of cytomegalovirus exposure and HLA in healthy donors. Study overall: Around 86 million unique TCRs, all from HLA-typed donors, were included in an early release of the data. Clustering assigned 81% of the roughly 430 genotyped donors to the Caucasian-associated ancestry cluster.

Germline lookup yields CDR1 LNHDA and CDR2 SQIVND (reference sequence). The CDR3 consists of 16 residues. Deletions cut 5 bases from V and 3 bases from J, with 19 bases between. The PCR contained 60 Vbeta and 13 Jbeta primers. The method was immunoSEQ multiplex PCR; TCRdb's version includes in-frame clones alone and lacks a portion of them. Its listing shows roughly 77,000 clones. Donors counted as nominally healthy when sampled, yet unrecorded immune exposures were likely. The V and J genes are TRBV19 and TRBJ1-1; tentatively, D is TRBD1 (6 bases). The clonotype originates from a female donor in good health and CMV-seropositive. Sequenced sample: PBMCs. CDR3: CASSFQLQGLYTEAFF. The CDR3 DNA reads as TGTGCCAGTAGTTTTCAACTACAGGGTCTGTACACTGAAGCTTTCTTT.